This passage covers 23 T cell receptor beta chains from one sample sequenced in a study of response to subunit inactivated influenza vaccine (dated by TCRdb to the late 2010s). Libraries came from RT-PCR. TCRdb records Illumina HiSeq 2500 as the sequencer. TCRdb cleaned the public reads at Q25 with fastp, built clones with MiXCR and kept in-frame beta chains. One record per CDR3 amino acid sequence lists the most common genes and DNA. This sample has about 190,000 distinct CDR3 sequences in its table, and around 14% of those were observed once. About 28% of the sample lies in the top ten. This material consisted of CD8+ T cells sorted from PBMCs, taken approximately 5 days after vaccination. The receptor source for this set is a man aged 50 to 59 who received an inactivated influenza vaccine. Donor details come from another sample of the same person, matched by shared clones.

This clonotype was counted only a few times. The chain uses TRBV4-2 and TRBJ2-3; D perhaps matches TRBD2 (5 bases). The CDR3 totals 15 residues. Germline loops: CDR1 LGHNA, CDR2 YNFKEQ. V was trimmed by 1 base and J by 0 bases, leaving 8 bases between them. The CDR3 reads CASSQVALSTDTQYF. As DNA, the CDR3 is TGTGCCAGCAGCCAAGTAGCGCTTAGCACAGATACGCAGTATTTT.

This clonotype was picked up many times. The chain uses TRBV11-2 and TRBJ2-3; D is unclear. In germline, CDR1 is SGHAT, CDR2 FQNNGV. The CDR3 has 16 amino acids. V was trimmed by 1 base and J by 3 bases, leaving 14 bases between them. In DNA form, the CDR3 reads TGTGCCAGCAGCTTAGGAGAAGGCCGGTGGACAGATACGCAGTATTTT. It translates to CASSLGEGRWTDTQYF.

The gene calls are TRBV13 and TRBJ2-7; 7 bases fit TRBD1. Germline V gene data show CDR1 as PRHDT and CDR2 as FYEKMQ (reference sequence). CDR3 size: 16 residues. V shed 5 bases and J 2 bases; nucleotides not matched to a gene: 12. The CDR3 protein is CASSPAPGQAAYEQYF. The CDR3 coding sequence is TGTGCCAGCAGCCCTGCACCCGGACAGGCTGCCTACGAGCAGTACTTC.

The chain links TRBV19 to TRBJ1-2; D is perhaps TRBD1 (6 bases). Germline CDR1 LNHDA, CDR2 SQIVND (reference sequence). This CDR3 has 13 residues. Trimming removed 5 bases from V and 8 bases from J, with 15 bases in between. Here the CDR3 DNA reads TGTGCCAGTAGTTGGACAGCCGGGGAGGGCTACACCTTC. Amino acids: CASSWTAGEGYTF.

This clonotype was found a few times. The chain links TRBV4-3 to TRBJ2-5, with 9 bases identical to TRBD2. Germline trimming cut 0 bases from V and 5 bases from J; bases unmatched to any gene: 7. The CDR3 length is 16 residues. Per germline, CDR1 LGHNA and CDR2 YSLEER. Here the CDR3 DNA reads TGCGCCAGCAGCCAAGATTTGGTAGCGGGGGCTGAGACCCAGTACTTC. Its translation: CASSQDLVAGAETQYF.

This chain links TRBV29-1 with TRBJ1-2; TRBD1 might be the D (5 bases). The germline CDR1 and CDR2 sequences are SQVTM and ANQGSEA. Trimming left V 3 bases short and J 3 bases short, with 8 bases between. This CDR3 spans 12 amino acids. The CDR3 region has the DNA TGCAGCGTTGATGGGGGGGACTATGGCTACACCTTC. Amino acid sequence: CSVDGGDYGYTF.

This clonotype was picked up many times. V gene TRBV27 combines with J gene TRBJ2-2; 12 bases match TRBD1. The CDR3 consists of 19 residues. J was trimmed by 3 bases and V by 4 bases; bases with no gene match: 12. The V gene's germline CDR1 is MNHEY and CDR2 SMNVEV (reference sequence). The CDR3 bases are TGTGCCAGCAGTTGGGCCACGGGACAGGGGGCGCGGGACACCGGGGAGCTGTTTTTT. This codes for CASSWATGQGARDTGELFF.

The genes are TRBV20-1 and TRBJ2-4, with 7 nucleotides matching TRBD1. The V and J ends lost 4 bases and 6 bases, in that order; junction bases with no gene match: 18. CDR1 and CDR2 (germline): DFQATT, SNEGSKA (reference sequence). There are 17 residues in the CDR3. For the CDR3, the DNA is TGCAGTGCTAAGGGACAGACCGTAGCCGGCTATCGAAACATTCAGTACTTC. It codes for CSAKGQTVAGYRNIQYF.

The table lists this clonotype with a few counts. The CDR3 spells CASSEGTGTDHEQFF. As DNA, the CDR3 is TGTGCCAGCAGTGAGGGGACAGGGACGGACCATGAGCAGTTCTTC. The chain uses TRBV2 and TRBJ2-1; 9 bases align to TRBD1. Germline lookup yields CDR1 SNHLY and CDR2 FYNNEI. The CDR3 extends over 15 amino acids. With V trimmed by 3 bases and J by 8 bases, 8 bases remained unmatched.

This chain connects TRBV7-6 to TRBJ2-5; the D gene is possibly TRBD2 (6 bases). Trimming shortened V by 2 bases and J by 1 base, and 11 bases separated the two germline ends. Germline CDR1 is SGHVS and CDR2 is FNYEAQ. The CDR3 extends over 15 amino acids. The CDR3 sequence is CASSLNLATQETQYF. The CDR3 coding sequence is TGTGCCAGCAGCTTAAACCTAGCGACCCAAGAGACCCAGTACTTC.

The chain combines TRBV7-2 with TRBJ2-1, with 9 positions matching TRBD2. V lost 5 bases to trimming and J lost 4 bases; unmatched junction nucleotides: 6. The germline CDR1 and CDR2 sequences are SGHTA and FQGNSA. This CDR3 has 15 amino acids. The CDR3 spells CASSDSGRIYNEQFF. Written as DNA, the CDR3 is TGTGCCAGCAGCGACAGCGGGAGGATTTACAATGAGCAGTTCTTC. The full variable domain, completed using reference TRBV7-2 and TRBJ2-1, is GAGVSQSPSNKVTEKGKDVELRCDPISGHTALYWYRQSLGQGLEFLIYFQGNSAPDKSGLPSDRFSAERTGGSVSTLTIQRTQQEDSAVYLCASSDSGRIYNEQFFGPGTRLTVL.

This clonotype was picked up a small number of times. The chain uses TRBV14 and TRBJ2-2; TRBD2 aligns across 10 bases. After removal of 3 bases from V and 1 base from J, the junction contained 5 bases not matched to a gene. CDR3 length: 17 amino acids. Germline CDR1 and CDR2: SGHDN and FVKESK. The CDR3: CASSHFIAGGNTGELFF. The CDR3 nucleotides read TGTGCCAGCAGCCATTTTATAGCGGGAGGGAACACCGGGGAGCTGTTTTTT.

At least ten counts were recorded for this clonotype. V is TRBV11-2 and J is TRBJ2-7; no reliable D call. Germline CDR1 is SGHAT and CDR2 is FQNNGV. The CDR3 consists of 12 residues. Trimming stripped 5 bases from V and 2 bases from J, with 7 bases between. Here the CDR3 DNA reads TGTGCCAGCAGCCCCCATCCCTACGAGCAGTACTTC. Amino acid sequence: CASSPHPYEQYF.

This clonotype has a handful of counts. This rearrangement joins TRBV6-2 or TRBV6-3 to TRBJ2-7; 11 bases fit TRBD1. The V and J ends lost 6 bases and 4 bases, in that order; junction bases with no gene match: 20. Germline V CDR1 and CDR2: MNHEY, SVGEGT. The CDR3 covers 19 residues. In nucleotides, the CDR3 is TGTGCCAGCAGCCGGAGGACAGGGGGCAGACTAGCGGACGTTTACGAGCAGTACTTC. Encoded protein: CASSRRTGGRLADVYEQYF.

V is TRBV5-1 and J is TRBJ2-7; D unclear. The CDR3 consists of 13 residues. Trimming left V 3 bases short and J 2 bases short, with 9 bases between. CDR1 is SGHRS, CDR2 YFSETQ, per germline. CDR3 protein: CASSWAQPYEQYF. CDR3 nucleotide sequence: TGCGCCAGCAGCTGGGCCCAGCCCTACGAGCAGTACTTC.

This clonotype appeared a few times. The J gene is TRBJ2-7, the V gene TRBV15, with 9 nucleotides matching TRBD2. This CDR3 contains 14 residues. The germline CDR1 and CDR2 sequences are LNHNV and YYDKDF (reference sequence). After removal of 4 bases from V and 5 bases from J, the junction contained 6 bases not matched to a gene. CDR3 DNA: TGTGCCACCAGCATTAGCGGGAGTGACGACGAGCAGTACTTC. It yields the protein CATSISGSDDEQYF.

This clonotype was observed a handful of times. The CDR3 loop reads CASSLGSSGRGYNEQFF. The CDR3 nucleotides read TGTGCCAGCAGCTTAGGTTCGAGCGGGAGGGGGTACAATGAGCAGTTCTTC. The rearrangement uses TRBV7-8 and TRBJ2-1; 10 bases are a match to TRBD2. Germline CDR1 and CDR2: SGHVS and FQNEAQ. The V gene end was trimmed by 1 base and the J gene end by 4 bases; junction bases not matched to a gene: 7. The CDR3 consists of 17 residues.

Many counts were recorded for this clonotype. J is TRBJ2-7 and V is TRBV5-1, with 7 bases that match TRBD1. V lost 3 bases and J lost 3; bases outside the gene matches: 0. Germline V gene sequence: CDR1 SGHRS, CDR2 YFSETQ. This CDR3 spans 12 amino acids. The CDR3 DNA reads as TGCGCCAGCAGCTGGGACAGCTACGAGCAGTACTTC. This translates into CASSWDSYEQYF.

This chain uses TRBV20-1 with TRBJ1-2; D unclear. The V gene's germline CDR1 is DFQATT and CDR2 SNEGSKA (reference sequence). The V and J ends lost 7 bases and 6 bases respectively, with 3 bases between them. The CDR3 length is 8 residues. CDR3 coding DNA: TGCAGTGGTAATGGCTACACCTTC. Amino acids: CSGNGYTF.

There are a few counts of this clonotype. V and J are TRBV10-3 and TRBJ2-7; no clear D. V lost 2 bases, J lost 0 bases, and 14 bases lay in between. Germline-derived CDR1 and CDR2 are ENHRY and SYGVKD. The CDR3 consists of 16 residues. CDR3 nucleotides: TGTGCCATCAGTGAGGGGTGGGCGGATAGCTCCTACGAGCAGTACTTC. It yields the protein CAISEGWADSSYEQYF.

V and J are TRBV20-1 and TRBJ2-3; 10 positions match TRBD1. This CDR3 has 15 residues. The V and J ends lost 5 bases and 5 bases, in that order; junction bases with no gene match: 10. Germline V gives CDR1 DFQATT, CDR2 SNEGSKA (reference sequence). The CDR3 nucleotides are TGCAGTGCTGGTGGCGGGACAGGGGTTGGAGATACGCAGTATTTT. Its translation: CSAGGGTGVGDTQYF.

This clonotype showed up just a few times. The chain joins TRBV14 to TRBJ1-4, with D uncertain. This CDR3 comprises 13 residues. The V gene lost 0 bases and the J gene lost 6 bases, with 5 bases spanning the gap. Germline CDR1 SGHDN, CDR2 FVKESK. CDR3 protein: CASSQEQDEKLFF. The CDR3, as DNA: TGTGCCAGCAGCCAAGAGCAGGATGAAAAACTGTTTTTT. The variable domain in full, with the rest retrieved from reference TRBV14 and TRBJ1-4, is EAGVTQFPSHSVIEKGQTVTLRCDPISGHDNLYWYRRVMGKEIKFLLHFVKESKQDESGMPNNRFLAERTGGTYSTLKVQPAELEDSGVYFCASSQEQDEKLFFGSGTQLSVL.

The V gene is TRBV2, the J gene TRBJ2-1; 9 bases are shared with TRBD2. V trimming: 3 bases; J trimming: 10 bases; junction bases outside the gene matches: 10. The CDR3 extends over 15 amino acids. Germline loops: CDR1 SNHLY, CDR2 FYNNEI. The CDR3 region has the DNA TGTGCCAGCAGTGAGTCAGCGGGAGGTCGCCGCGAGCAGTTCTTC. It specifies CASSESAGGRREQFF. Full variable domain (missing parts from reference TRBV2 and TRBJ2-1): EPEVTQTPSHQVTQMGQEVILRCVPISNHLYFYWYRQILGQKVEFLVSFYNNEISEKSEIFDDQFSVERPDGSNFTLKIRSTKLEDSAMYFCASSESAGGRREQFFGPGTRLTVL.